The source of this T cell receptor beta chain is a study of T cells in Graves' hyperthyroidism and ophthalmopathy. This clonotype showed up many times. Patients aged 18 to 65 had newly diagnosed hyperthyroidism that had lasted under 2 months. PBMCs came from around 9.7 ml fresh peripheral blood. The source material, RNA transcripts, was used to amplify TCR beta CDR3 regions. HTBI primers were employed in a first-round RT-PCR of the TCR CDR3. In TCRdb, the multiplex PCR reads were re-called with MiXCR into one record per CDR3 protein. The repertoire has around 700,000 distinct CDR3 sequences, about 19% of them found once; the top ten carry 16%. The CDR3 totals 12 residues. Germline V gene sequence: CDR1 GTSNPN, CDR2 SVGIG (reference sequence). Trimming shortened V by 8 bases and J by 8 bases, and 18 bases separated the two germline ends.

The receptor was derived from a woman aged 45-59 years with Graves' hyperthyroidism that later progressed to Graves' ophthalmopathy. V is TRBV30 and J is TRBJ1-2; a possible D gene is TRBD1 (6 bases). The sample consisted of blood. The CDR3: CAGTRPSGGYTF. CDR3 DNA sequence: TGTGCCGGGACACGGCCTTCGGGAGGCTACACCTTC.